This T cell receptor beta chain was captured in a study of blood T cell repertoires in COVID-19. Per the germline V gene, CDR1 is MNHEY and CDR2 is SMNVEV (reference sequence). CDR3 length: 16 residues. V was clipped by 3 bases and J by 9 bases; unmatched bases: 6. The data were produced by immunoSEQ multiplex PCR, yet TCRdb's version contains in-frame clones alone and is incomplete. Counted here are about 190,000 clones, around 87% occurring once; the ten biggest clones make up about 0.59%. This chain links TRBV27 with TRBJ2-1; 15 bases line up with TRBD2. The source is a man aged 50-59 years with acute or convalescent COVID-19. Material for sequencing was peripheral blood. The CDR3 coding sequence is TGTGCCAGCAGTTTCGGGACTAGCGGGAGGTTCGGTGAGCAGTTCTTC. Protein sequence: CASSFGTSGRFGEQFF.